The clone carrying this TCR beta chain was seen repeatedly, ten times or more. This entry belongs to a study of regulatory T cells in long-lasting Graves disease. Libraries of TCR beta came from iRepertoire HTBI primers plus Arm-PCR of CDR3 regions. Each CDR3 protein is one row after TCRdb ran MiXCR on the multiplex PCR reads. The table records approximately 350,000 distinct CDR3 sequences, over 15% of them present only once. The time point is: newly diagnosed GD, antithyroid drugs for less than 3 months. There was RNA extracted from PBMCs, and the TCR library was made from it. These data were also filed under a second study, of T cells in Graves' hyperthyroidism and ophthalmopathy.

This clonotype was sampled from a middle-aged man with Graves disease. Sequences were derived from peripheral blood mononuclear cells (PBMCs), sampled at new diagnosis, from a patient treated with antithyroid drugs.

The CDR3 DNA sequence: TGTGCCAGCAGCTTGTCCAGGGCCGGCACCGGGGAGCTGTTTTTT. This gives the protein CASSLSRAGTGELFF. The chain recombines TRBV7-8 with TRBJ2-2, with D possibly TRBD1 on 5 matching bases. Germline values: CDR1 SGHVS, CDR2 FQNEAQ. Trimming shortened V by 3 bases and J by 4 bases, and 12 bases separated the two germline ends. This CDR3 has 15 residues.